This T cell receptor beta chain was observed in a study of shared clonotypes between healthy human individuals (dated by TCRdb to 2018 to 2020). General notes on the study: A couple of women and a few men aged 18 to 49 years were included in the cohort. Different laboratories and diverse techniques were used to prepare libraries and sequence TCR repertoires, to increase sequencing depth and limit assay-specific biases. To estimate repertoire size and how much clonotype sharing occurs between individuals, the study deeply sequenced the blood TCR repertoires of about 5 healthy adults. Between about 0.8 and 9.5 billion PBMCs per donor were obtained by leukapheresis. For each donor, three plates each were used for CD4 naive and CD4 memory, two plates were used for CD8 naive, and one plate was used for CD8 memory. The study at large found these results: Sampling was limited to blood, and TCR repertoires in tissue likely differ from TCR repertoires in blood. Even with the large sequencing depth, rarefaction of the sorted-subset datasets indicated that sequencing was incomplete. Pairwise subsampling indicated that sequencing depth was expected to affect the degree of clonotype sharing among donors. Across a few donors, 4.5% to 6.5% of naive CD4, approximately 3.6% of naive CD8, 2.3% of memory CD4, and approximately 0.4% of memory CD8 clonotypes were shared. Larger estimated clonotype richness was generally found for naive subsets than for memory subsets. Because the study included a small number of donors, the genetic and exposure-history diversity represented was limited. Compared with non-shared clonotypes, the clonotypes found in all four sorted-subset donors had higher generation probabilities.

For the CD8 naive samples, CD45RO-negative cells were positively selected for CCR7, yielding a CD45RA+CCR7+ population from which TemRA cells were excluded. Donors were healthy HIV-negative adults with no recently reported acute infections or vaccinations. All donors were Caucasian adults living in Nashville, Tennessee, USA. Blood was obtained by leukapheresis, after which PBMCs were separated by Ficoll-Histopaque density gradient centrifugation and cryopreserved in liquid nitrogen vapor phase. Analytical flow cytometry was used to check the purity and quantity of each magnetically sorted T cell population. Genomic DNA was isolated from every sorted fraction and measured by UV absorbance on a Nanodrop 2000c. Notes on this clone: The antigen it recognizes is unknown. Base qualities are missing; no much larger clone stands one base away.

The CDR3 spans 15 residues, from the cysteine through the phenylalanine. CDR3 DNA only is kept here, 45 bases in frame from base 1. Trimming accounts for 2 bases at V and 8 bases at J, while the number of junction bases matched to no gene is 7. From the germline V gene, CDR1 is MNHEY and CDR2 is SVGAGI. Using the deep immunoSEQ assay, TCR CDR3 regions were amplified from genomic DNA by multiplex PCR. Genomic DNA extracted from each cell subset was distributed evenly over all wells of several immunoSEQ 96-well plates, and each plate served as one replicate. For sorted subsets, about 200 ng genomic DNA, equal to some 28,000 T cell genomes, was loaded into each replicate PCR. Purified libraries were measured with a Qubit 3.0 fluorometer, size-checked on a Bioanalyzer 2100, and measured again with the KAPA Library Quantification kit. Each immunoSEQ 96-well plate was sequenced on its own single-read 150-cycle Illumina NextSeq 550 flow cell. In the original analysis: Because the immunoSEQ output included only junctional sequences and no quality scores, the filtering could not be the same as the filtering used for full-length reads. Sequences were annotated with PyIR, a Python wrapper for IgBLAST v1.9, using IMGT germline references to assign V/J genes and CDR3. Reads were filtered out if the reads had weak V/J assignments (E-value above 1e-6), no CDR3, stop codons, out-of-frame junctions, or ambiguous translated residues. V3J clonotypes were defined as sequences sharing the same inferred V gene, J gene, and CDR3 amino acid sequence. Percentage overlap between repertoires was computed as shared unique clonotypes divided by the size of the smaller repertoire. Three approaches were used to assess repertoire richness: RTK rarefaction, the Chao1 estimator, and Recon v2.1 estimates of unobserved clonotypes. Generation probabilities for all TCRbeta clonotypes obtained by the gDNA method from several donors were computed using OLGA. The clones in this table, taken by TCRdb from immuneACCESS, are in-frame only. Not every clone is retained; where verified, under half of the shortfall comes from an unresolved V gene, and the cause of the rest is unknown. The DNA was the basis for D and trimming; V, J and clone size are from that table. Recorded for this sample are roughly 1,800,000 clones; around 96% of them occurred a single time. Approximately 1% of the sample is held by the ten biggest clonotypes.

The receptor was isolated from a man younger than 35 in good health. Recombination joined TRBV6-5 with TRBJ2-1; 9 bases in the junction line up with TRBD1. Sequenced material: naive CD8+ T cells sorted from blood. What this sample's cell subset or site label stands for: CD45RA+CCR7+. The CDR3 protein sequence reads: CASSYATGGIDEQFF. The DNA is as follows: TGTGCCAGCAGTTACGCGACAGGGGGGATCGATGAGCAGTTCTTC.